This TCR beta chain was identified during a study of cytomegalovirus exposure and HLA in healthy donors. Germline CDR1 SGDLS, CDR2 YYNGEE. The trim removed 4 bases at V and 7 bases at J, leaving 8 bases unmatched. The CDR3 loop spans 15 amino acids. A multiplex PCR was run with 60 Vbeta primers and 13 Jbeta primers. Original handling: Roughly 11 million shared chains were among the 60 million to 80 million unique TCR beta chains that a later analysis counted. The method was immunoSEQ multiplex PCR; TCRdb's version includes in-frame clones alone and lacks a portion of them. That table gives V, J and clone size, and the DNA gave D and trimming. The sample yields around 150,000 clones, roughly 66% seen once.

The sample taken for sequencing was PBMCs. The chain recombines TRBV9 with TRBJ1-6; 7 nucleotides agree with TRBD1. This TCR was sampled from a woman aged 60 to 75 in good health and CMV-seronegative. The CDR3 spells CASSTSGQTNSPLHF. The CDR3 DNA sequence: TGTGCCAGCAGCACTTCGGGACAGACGAATTCACCCCTCCACTTT.